This TCR beta chain originates from a study of shared clonotypes between healthy human individuals. Findings of the study overall: Among donors, clonotype sharing was expected to be affected by sequencing depth.

Germline V gene data show CDR1 as SGHKS and CDR2 as YYEKEE (reference sequence). The CDR3 is 15 residues long. V lost 6 bases, J lost 5 bases, and 18 bases lay in between. Here immunoSEQ multiplex PCR was the method, and the copy in TCRdb shows in-frame clones only, minus some. Counted here are over 95,000 clones, about 70% occurring once; the ten biggest clones make up approximately 25%. This clone was found many times. Its specificity is not known. The sample consisted of memory CD8+ T cells sorted from blood. Subset reported: CD45RO+ cells pooled with CCR7-negative TemRA cells. This sequence was found in a woman aged 25 to 39 in good health. V is TRBV5-5 and J is TRBJ1-3; D unresolved. DNA for the CDR3: TGTGCCAGCAAGAACGAGGGCATACTAAGAAACACCATATATTTT. Its protein is CASKNEGILRNTIYF. Full variable domain (remainder filled in from reference TRBV5-5 and TRBJ1-3): DAGVTQSPTHLIKTRGQQVTLRCSPISGHKSVSWYQQVLGQGPQFIFQYYEKEERGRGNFPDRFSARQFPNYSSELNVNALLLGDSALYLCASKNEGILRNTIYFGEGSWLTVV.